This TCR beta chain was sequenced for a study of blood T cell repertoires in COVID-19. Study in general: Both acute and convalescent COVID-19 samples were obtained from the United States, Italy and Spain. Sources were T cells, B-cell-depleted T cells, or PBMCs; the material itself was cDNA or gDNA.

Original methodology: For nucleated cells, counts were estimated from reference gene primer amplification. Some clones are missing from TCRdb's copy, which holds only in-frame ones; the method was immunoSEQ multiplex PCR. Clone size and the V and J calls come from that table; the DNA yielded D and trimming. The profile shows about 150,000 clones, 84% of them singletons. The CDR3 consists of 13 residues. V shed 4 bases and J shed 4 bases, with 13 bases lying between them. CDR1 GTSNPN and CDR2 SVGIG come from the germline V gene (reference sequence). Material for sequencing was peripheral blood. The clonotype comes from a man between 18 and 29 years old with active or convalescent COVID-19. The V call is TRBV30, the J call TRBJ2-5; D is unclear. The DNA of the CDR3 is TGTGCCTGGATACTACTCAGCGCAGAGACCCAGTACTTC. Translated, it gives CAWILLSAETQYF.